The rows below give T cell receptor beta chains drawn from one sample of a study of human T cells and chemical hapten exposure. TCRdb processed the 5' RACE reads anew with MiXCR; each CDR3 protein has one entry. The table includes under 150,000 distinct CDR3 sequences, around 20% detected once. The source is a human donor in good health. Both conserved end residues are part of each CDR3. D genes are given only for firm matches. Size is omitted from some rows. Given values are once, few, many or a class for expanded clones.

j_call: TRBJ2-5; clone_size: NA; v_call: TRBV9; d_call: TRBD1; cdr3_aa: CASSPRQGEGETQYF; cdr3_nt: TGTGCCAGCAGCCCCAGACAGGGAGAGGGAGAGACCCAGTACTTC
j_call: TRBJ2-1; clone_size: NA; v_call: TRBV11-2; d_call: NA; cdr3_aa: CASSSYAGEQFF; cdr3_nt: TGTGCCAGCAGCTCTTACGCTGGTGAGCAGTTCTTC
j_call: TRBJ2-5; clone_size: NA; v_call: TRBV12-3/TRBV12-4; d_call: TRBD2; cdr3_aa: CASSYGLAPQETQYF; cdr3_nt: TGTGCCAGCAGTTACGGACTAGCCCCTCAAGAGACCCAGTACTTC
j_call: TRBJ2-5; clone_size: few; v_call: TRBV29-1; d_call: NA; cdr3_aa: CSVDQGLGAQYF; cdr3_nt: TGCAGCGTTGATCAGGGGCTGGGGGCCCAGTACTTC
j_call: TRBJ2-3; clone_size: NA; v_call: TRBV7-2; d_call: NA; cdr3_aa: CARARDSGDTQYF; cdr3_nt: TGTGCCCGGGCCCGGGATTCGGGAGATACGCAGTATTTT
j_call: TRBJ2-3; clone_size: NA; v_call: TRBV10-2; d_call: TRBD2; cdr3_aa: CASSESTSGRGGTQYF; cdr3_nt: TGCGCCAGCAGTGAGTCGACTAGCGGGAGAGGGGGTACGCAGTATTTT
j_call: TRBJ1-4; clone_size: NA; v_call: TRBV7-9; d_call: NA; cdr3_aa: CASSLGTENEKLFF; cdr3_nt: TGTGCCAGCAGCTTAGGGACAGAGAATGAAAAACTGTTTTTT
j_call: TRBJ1-2; clone_size: few; v_call: TRBV14; d_call: TRBD1; cdr3_aa: CASSRLTGPYGGYTF; cdr3_nt: TGTGCCAGCAGCCGCCTGACAGGGCCCTACGGGGGCTACACCTTC
j_call: TRBJ1-2; clone_size: NA; v_call: TRBV5-4; d_call: TRBD1; cdr3_aa: CASSLDPTGGRTGYTF; cdr3_nt: TGTGCCAGCAGCTTGGACCCTACAGGGGGCAGGACTGGCTACACCTTC
j_call: TRBJ2-1; clone_size: NA; v_call: TRBV7-8; d_call: TRBD1; cdr3_aa: CASSLVPGGQNNEQFF; cdr3_nt: TGTGCCAGCAGCTTAGTCCCAGGGGGCCAGAACAATGAGCAGTTCTTC
j_call: TRBJ2-1; clone_size: NA; v_call: TRBV11-1; d_call: NA; cdr3_aa: CASSSDSAGTRGNEQFF; cdr3_nt: TGTGCCAGCAGTTCAGACTCAGCCGGGACGAGGGGCAATGAGCAGTTCTTC
j_call: TRBJ1-4; clone_size: few; v_call: TRBV12-3/TRBV12-4; d_call: NA; cdr3_aa: CASRTAGTTNEKLFF; cdr3_nt: TGTGCCAGCAGGACCGCCGGGACCACTAATGAAAAACTGTTTTTT
j_call: TRBJ2-5; clone_size: NA; v_call: TRBV29-1; d_call: TRBD1; cdr3_aa: CSAPTGGMETQYF; cdr3_nt: TGCAGCGCTCCGACAGGGGGCATGGAGACCCAGTACTTC
j_call: TRBJ2-1; clone_size: NA; v_call: TRBV6-5; d_call: TRBD2; cdr3_aa: CASSYSRAGGYEQFF; cdr3_nt: TGTGCCAGCAGTTACTCGAGAGCGGGAGGCTATGAGCAGTTCTTC
j_call: TRBJ2-1; clone_size: few; v_call: TRBV24-1; d_call: TRBD2; cdr3_aa: CATSDSPGASGSSNEQFF; cdr3_nt: TGTGCCACCAGTGATTCCCCTGGGGCTAGCGGGAGTAGCAATGAGCAGTTCTTC
j_call: TRBJ2-7; clone_size: NA; v_call: TRBV7-2; d_call: NA; cdr3_aa: CASSESIADFSYEQYF; cdr3_nt: TGTGCCAGCAGCGAGAGTATAGCGGACTTCTCCTACGAGCAGTACTTC
j_call: TRBJ2-2; clone_size: few; v_call: TRBV5-4; d_call: NA; cdr3_aa: CASSLDPNTGELFF; cdr3_nt: TGTGCCAGCAGCTTGGACCCCAACACCGGGGAGCTGTTTTTT
j_call: TRBJ2-1; clone_size: NA; v_call: TRBV25-1; d_call: NA; cdr3_aa: CASSEGGRSYNEQFF; cdr3_nt: TGTGCCAGCAGTGAGGGGGGACGCTCCTACAATGAGCAGTTCTTC
j_call: TRBJ2-1; clone_size: few; v_call: TRBV4-1; d_call: NA; cdr3_aa: CASSPDLRFGEFAYNEQFF; cdr3_nt: TGCGCCAGCAGCCCGGATCTGCGGTTTGGGGAATTTGCCTACAATGAGCAGTTCTTC
j_call: TRBJ2-7; clone_size: NA; v_call: TRBV2; d_call: NA; cdr3_aa: CASSEARPPPKYF; cdr3_nt: TGTGCCAGCAGTGAAGCGCGGCCCCCGCCGAAGTACTTC
j_call: TRBJ2-4; clone_size: once; v_call: TRBV7-2; d_call: TRBD2; cdr3_aa: CASSLEASGNIRYF; cdr3_nt: TGTGCCAGCAGCTTAGAGGCTAGCGGAAACATTCGGTACTTC
j_call: TRBJ2-2; clone_size: NA; v_call: TRBV6-5; d_call: NA; cdr3_aa: CASSYFQNTGELFF; cdr3_nt: TGTGCCAGCAGTTACTTCCAGAACACCGGGGAGCTGTTTTTT
j_call: TRBJ2-2; clone_size: NA; v_call: TRBV5-1; d_call: TRBD1; cdr3_aa: CASSVDRARTGELFF; cdr3_nt: TGCGCCAGCAGCGTGGACAGGGCCCGCACCGGGGAGCTGTTTTTT
j_call: TRBJ2-1; clone_size: few; v_call: TRBV3-1; d_call: NA; cdr3_aa: CASTDNFLGRWAKQFF; cdr3_nt: TGTGCCAGCACCGATAATTTTTTGGGGCGCTGGGCCAAGCAGTTCTTC
j_call: TRBJ1-2; clone_size: few; v_call: TRBV5-4; d_call: NA; cdr3_aa: CASSRSGFNYGYTF; cdr3_nt: TGTGCCAGCAGCCGGTCGGGGTTTAACTATGGCTACACCTTC
j_call: TRBJ2-3; clone_size: few; v_call: TRBV7-9; d_call: NA; cdr3_aa: CASNLVSGDTQYF; cdr3_nt: TGTGCCAGCAACCTCGTTAGCGGTGATACGCAGTATTTT
j_call: TRBJ2-5; clone_size: few; v_call: TRBV7-3; d_call: TRBD2; cdr3_aa: CASSLNTGGETQYF; cdr3_nt: TGTGCCAGCAGCTTAAATACGGGAGGCGAGACCCAGTACTTC
j_call: TRBJ2-3; clone_size: NA; v_call: TRBV9; d_call: TRBD2; cdr3_aa: CASSQRGVWTDTQYF; cdr3_nt: TGTGCCAGCAGCCAGCGGGGGGTATGGACAGATACGCAGTATTTT
j_call: TRBJ2-2; clone_size: NA; v_call: TRBV28; d_call: TRBD1; cdr3_aa: CASSLDRGRITGELFF; cdr3_nt: TGTGCCAGCAGCCTAGACAGGGGGCGGATAACCGGGGAGCTGTTTTTT
j_call: TRBJ2-3; clone_size: NA; v_call: TRBV4-1; d_call: TRBD2; cdr3_aa: CASSQGVAGASTDTQYF; cdr3_nt: TGCGCCAGCAGCCAAGGGGTAGCGGGCGCTAGCACAGATACGCAGTATTTT
j_call: TRBJ2-6; clone_size: NA; v_call: TRBV4-1; d_call: TRBD2; cdr3_aa: CASSQLAGFVSGANVLTF; cdr3_nt: TGCGCCAGCAGCCAACTAGCGGGCTTCGTCTCTGGGGCCAACGTCCTGACTTTC
j_call: TRBJ2-7; clone_size: NA; v_call: TRBV28; d_call: NA; cdr3_aa: CASSLVPSYEQYF; cdr3_nt: TGTGCCAGCAGTTTAGTACCCTCCTACGAGCAGTACTTC
j_call: TRBJ1-1; clone_size: NA; v_call: TRBV13; d_call: NA; cdr3_aa: CASSSTPTGPNTEAFF; cdr3_nt: TGTGCCAGCAGCTCTACACCGACAGGACCGAACACTGAAGCTTTCTTT
j_call: TRBJ1-1; clone_size: NA; v_call: TRBV28; d_call: TRBD1; cdr3_aa: CASSSASGTGGTEAFF; cdr3_nt: TGTGCCAGCAGTTCTGCATCCGGGACAGGGGGCACTGAAGCTTTCTTT
j_call: TRBJ2-3; clone_size: few; v_call: TRBV19; d_call: NA; cdr3_aa: CASSMWQGTDTQYF; cdr3_nt: TGTGCCAGTAGTATGTGGCAGGGGACAGATACGCAGTATTTT
j_call: TRBJ2-1; clone_size: NA; v_call: TRBV7-2; d_call: NA; cdr3_aa: CASSLAAGRNEQFF; cdr3_nt: TGTGCCAGCAGCTTAGCGGCGGGACGAAATGAGCAGTTCTTC
j_call: TRBJ2-7; clone_size: NA; v_call: TRBV11-2; d_call: TRBD2; cdr3_aa: CASSSGLAGGYEQYF; cdr3_nt: TGTGCCAGCAGCTCGGGACTAGCGGGAGGCTACGAGCAGTACTTC
j_call: TRBJ2-7; clone_size: few; v_call: TRBV28; d_call: NA; cdr3_aa: CASSPRLGTYEQYF; cdr3_nt: TGTGCCAGCAGCCCCCGCTTGGGAACCTACGAGCAGTACTTC
j_call: TRBJ1-2; clone_size: few; v_call: TRBV28; d_call: TRBD1; cdr3_aa: CASSYVGTGNYGYTF; cdr3_nt: TGTGCCAGCAGTTATGTCGGGACAGGGAACTATGGCTACACCTTC
j_call: TRBJ2-1; clone_size: NA; v_call: TRBV24-1; d_call: NA; cdr3_aa: CATGRAEGKRDEQFF; cdr3_nt: TGTGCCACGGGACGGGCGGAAGGGAAGAGGGATGAGCAGTTCTTC
j_call: TRBJ1-4; clone_size: few; v_call: TRBV28; d_call: NA; cdr3_aa: CASSFGGVGTNEKLFF; cdr3_nt: TGTGCCAGCAGTTTTGGAGGGGTCGGAACTAATGAAAAACTGTTTTTT